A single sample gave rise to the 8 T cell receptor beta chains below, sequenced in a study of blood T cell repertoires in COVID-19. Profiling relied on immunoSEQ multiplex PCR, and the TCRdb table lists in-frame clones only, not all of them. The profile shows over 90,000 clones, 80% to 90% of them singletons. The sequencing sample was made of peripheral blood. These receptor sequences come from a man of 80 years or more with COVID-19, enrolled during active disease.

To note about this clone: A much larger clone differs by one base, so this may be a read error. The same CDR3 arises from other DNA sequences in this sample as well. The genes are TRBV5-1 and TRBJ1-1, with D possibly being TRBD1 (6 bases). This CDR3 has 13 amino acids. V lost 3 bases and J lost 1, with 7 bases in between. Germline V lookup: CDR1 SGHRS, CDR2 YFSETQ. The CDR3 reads CASSSTGNTEAFF. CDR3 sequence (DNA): TGCGCCAGCAGCTCGACAGGGAACACTGAAGCTTTCTTT. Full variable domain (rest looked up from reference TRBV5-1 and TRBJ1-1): KAGVTQTPRYLIKTRGQQVTLSCSPISGHRSVSWYQQTPGQGLQFLFEYFSETQRNKGNFPGRFSGRQFSNSRSEMNVSTLELGDSALYLCASSSTGNTEAFFGQGTRLTVV.

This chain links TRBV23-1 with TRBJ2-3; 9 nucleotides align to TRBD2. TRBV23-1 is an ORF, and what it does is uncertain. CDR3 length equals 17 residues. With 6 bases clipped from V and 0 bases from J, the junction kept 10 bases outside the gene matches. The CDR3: CASSPLSGGTSTDTQYF. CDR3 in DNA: TGCGCCAGCAGCCCTCTAAGCGGGGGGACTAGCACAGATACGCAGTATTTT.

CDR3 coding DNA: TGCAGCGTTTGGACAGGGGGCTACGAGCAGTACTTC. Protein product: CSVWTGGYEQYF. J is TRBJ2-7 and V is TRBV29-1; 10 bases fit TRBD1. The CDR3 spans 12 residues. The germline gives CDR1 SQVTM, CDR2 ANQGSEA. The trim removed 5 bases at V and 3 bases at J, leaving 1 base unmatched.

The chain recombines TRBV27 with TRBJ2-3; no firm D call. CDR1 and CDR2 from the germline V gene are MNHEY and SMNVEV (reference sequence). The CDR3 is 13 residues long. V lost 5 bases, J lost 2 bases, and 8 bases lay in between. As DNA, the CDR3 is TGTGCCAGCAGTCCCTGGGCCACAGATACGCAGTATTTT. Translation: CASSPWATDTQYF.

In DNA, the CDR3 is TGTGCCAGTAGTATAGATGTAAATACCGGGGAGCTGTTTTTT. Amino acid sequence: CASSIDVNTGELFF. The chain couples TRBV19 to TRBJ2-2, with no clear D. The CDR3 sequence is 14 residues long. The V and J ends lost 0 bases and 5 bases respectively, with 7 bases between them. The germline V gene has CDR1 LNHDA and CDR2 SQIVND (reference sequence).

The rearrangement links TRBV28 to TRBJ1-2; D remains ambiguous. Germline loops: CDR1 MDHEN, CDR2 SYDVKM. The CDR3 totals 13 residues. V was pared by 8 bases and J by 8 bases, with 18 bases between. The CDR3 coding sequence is TGTGCCAGCGCACGCGGCGTGGGTGTGGGCTACACCTTC. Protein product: CASARGVGVGYTF.

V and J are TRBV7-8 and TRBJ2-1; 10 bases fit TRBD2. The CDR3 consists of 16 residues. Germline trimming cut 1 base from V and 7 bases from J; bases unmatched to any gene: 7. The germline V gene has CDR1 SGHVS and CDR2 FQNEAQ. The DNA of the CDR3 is TGTGCCAGCAGCTTAGTACGAGCGGGAGGGAGGAATGAGCAGTTCTTC. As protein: CASSLVRAGGRNEQFF.

In nucleotides, the CDR3 is TGTGCCAGCAAAGGGTCGCTGGGGGGGACCCAGTACTTC. Translated: CASKGSLGGTQYF. This chain links TRBV6-6 with TRBJ2-5; a weak D match, TRBD2 (6 bases). The CDR3 is 13 amino acids. CDR1 and CDR2 from the germline V gene are MNHNY and SVGAGI (reference sequence). Trimming pared 7 bases from V and 7 bases from J, leaving 16 bases between.